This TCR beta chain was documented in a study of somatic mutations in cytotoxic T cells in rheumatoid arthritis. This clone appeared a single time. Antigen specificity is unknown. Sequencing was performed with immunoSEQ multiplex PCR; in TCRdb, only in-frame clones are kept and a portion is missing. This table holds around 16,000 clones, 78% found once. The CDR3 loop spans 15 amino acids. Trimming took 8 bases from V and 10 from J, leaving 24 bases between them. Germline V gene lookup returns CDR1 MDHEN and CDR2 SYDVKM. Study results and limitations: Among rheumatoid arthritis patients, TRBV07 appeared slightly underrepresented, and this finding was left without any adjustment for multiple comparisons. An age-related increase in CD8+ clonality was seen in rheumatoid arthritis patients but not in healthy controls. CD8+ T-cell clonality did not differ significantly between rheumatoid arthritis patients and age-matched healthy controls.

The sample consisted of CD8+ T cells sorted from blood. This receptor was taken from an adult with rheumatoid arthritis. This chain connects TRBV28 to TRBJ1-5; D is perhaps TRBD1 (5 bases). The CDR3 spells CASCGRTRIFLPQHF. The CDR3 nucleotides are TGTGCCAGCTGTGGAAGGACACGGATTTTCCTCCCCCAGCATTTT.